This T cell receptor beta chain was recorded in a study of T-cell memory formation after mild COVID-19. TCRdb analysed the 5' RACE reads with MiXCR anew, one entry per CDR3 protein. The data show 300,000 to 400,000 distinct CDR3 sequences, with 14% seen just once and 22% held by the top ten. The source of this sequence is a man aged 18 to 29 who had mild COVID-19 (a few samples of this study predate the infection). Cell type and time point are not known. The specimen was PBMCs or a T cell subset sorted from them (not recorded which).

The CDR3 spells CASWDGYEQYF. CDR3 in DNA: TGTGCCAGTTGGGACGGCTACGAGCAGTACTTC. The chain couples TRBV19 to TRBJ2-7; D could derive from TRBD1 or TRBD2 (5 bases each). This CDR3 has 11 residues. Germline V gives CDR1 LNHDA, CDR2 SQIVND (reference sequence). Deletions cut 8 bases from V and 3 bases from J, with 8 bases between.